These 23 T cell receptor delta chains were sequenced from one sample in a study of γδ T cells in repeated Plasmodium falciparum infection. Bulk repertoires came from Vgamma9/Vdelta2+ or Vdelta2-negative gammadelta T cells flow-sorted from PBMC. TCRdb re-processed the multiplex PCR reads via CATT. The top ten clones hold 15% of a sample with more than 45,000 delta-chain clones, 1.5% to 2% of them seen once. The specimen sequenced was gamma-delta T cells from blood. The receptors stem from a pool of human donors (malaria-infected and uninfected, not separated).

At least ten counts were recorded for this clone. TCRdb's protein for this DNA is that of a much larger clone and differs from the translation at residue 3, likely a read error; the protein shown is the DNA translation. The J gene is TRDJ1, the V gene TRDV2, with TRDD3 matching over 8 bases. The J gene is absent in TCRdb and was assigned here via DNA matching to germline. The CDR3 runs 19 residues. Germline V lookup: CDR1 GEAIGNYY, CDR2 EKD. The CDR3 bases are TGTGCCCGTGATGGTGTGGTGGGATACGAACTGGGTCTCACCGATAAACTCATCTTT. It codes for CARDGVVGYELGLTDKLIF.

This clone was detected a few times. The likely explanation is a read error, given a far larger clone one base away. The sample carries other DNA sequences with the same CDR3. The V call is TRDV1, the J call TRDJ1; 10 bases map to TRDD3. Germline matching of the DNA provided the J gene here, since TCRdb leaves it blank. CDR3 length: 22 residues. With V trimmed by 1 base and J by 2 bases, 22 bases remained unmatched. The germline V gene encodes CDR1 TSWWSYY and CDR2 QGS. This chain's CDR3 is CALGERGPSHIPGLGDTDKLIF. Here the CDR3 DNA reads TGTGCTCTTGGGGAACGAGGGCCTTCCCACATACCCGGACTGGGGGATACCGATAAACTCATCTTT.

The table lists this clone with a few counts. TCRdb assigns this DNA the protein of a much larger clone, which departs from its translation at residue 16; this likely reflects a read error, and the protein shown comes from translating the DNA. The chain uses TRDV1 and TRDJ1; TRDD3 aligns across 8 bases. No J segment appears in TCRdb, so it was assigned here by matching the sequence to germline. Germline V gene sequence: CDR1 TSWWSYY, CDR2 QGS. With 5 bases clipped from V and 5 bases from J, the junction kept 28 bases outside the gene matches. The CDR3 totals 21 residues. The CDR3 bases are TGTGCTCTTGGGAACCTTAGGAACCCCTCTCCTGGGGGACACACTGAGGATAAACTCATCTTT. Translating it yields CALGNLRNPSPGGHTEDKLIF.

This clone showed up many times. This likely stems from a read error, as it lies one base from a far larger clone. Additional DNA sequences in this sample encode the identical CDR3. The rearrangement links TRDV2 to TRDJ1; 10 nucleotides line up with TRDD3. Germline trimming cut 3 bases from V and 1 base from J; bases unmatched to any gene: 7. Germline V gene sequence: CDR1 GEAIGNYY, CDR2 EKD. CDR3 length equals 16 residues. The CDR3 reads CACDYNWGIATDKLIF. The CDR3 bases are TGTGCCTGTGACTACAACTGGGGGATCGCCACCGATAAACTCATCTTT.

Notes on this clone: TCRdb's protein, taken from a much larger clone, differs from this DNA's translation at residue 4, likely owing to a read error; the protein displayed comes from the DNA. The rearrangement uses TRDV2 and TRDJ1; 7 nucleotides align to TRDD3. Here the J gene was assigned by germline matching of the DNA, as TCRdb has none. The CDR3 extends over 16 amino acids. Germline CDR1 reads GEAIGNYY; CDR2 reads EKD. Unmatched junction bases numbered 17, after V lost 6 bases and J lost 5 bases. The chain's CDR3 is CACKPAAKWGRDKLIF. CDR3 coding DNA: TGTGCCTGTAAACCTGCGGCCAAATGGGGGAGAGATAAACTCATCTTT.

With respect to this clone: A much bigger clone sits one base away, suggesting this may be a read error. Other DNA sequences within the sample encode an identical CDR3. The rearrangement joins TRDV3 to TRDJ1; 8 positions match TRDD3. Germline CDR1 is TVYSNPD and CDR2 is GDNSRS (reference sequence). The CDR3 is 21 residues long. Trimming cost V 3 bases and J 0 bases; bases outside gene matches: 27. The CDR3 protein is CAFDRRRPFTYWGSYTDKLIF. The DNA of the CDR3 is TGTGCCTTCGACCGTCGACGTCCATTTACCTACTGGGGGTCATACACCGATAAACTCATCTTT. The full variable domain, in which reference TRDV3 and TRDJ1 provide the parts outside the CDR3, is CDKVTQSSPDQTVASGSEVVLLCTYDTVYSNPDLFWYRIRPDYSFQFVFYGDNSRSEGADFTQGRFSVKHILTQKAFHLVISPVRTEDSATYYCAFDRRRPFTYWGSYTDKLIFGKGTRVTVEP.

This clone is judged large. Other DNA sequences from this sample encode an identical CDR3 as well. This chain joins TRDV1 and TRDJ1; no clear D. In germline, CDR1 is TSWWSYY, CDR2 QGS. Deletions cut 0 bases from V and 3 bases from J, with 14 bases between. This CDR3 has 16 amino acids. CDR3 loop: CALGELSTGTADKLIF. CDR3 DNA: TGTGCTCTTGGGGAACTAAGCACCGGGACGGCCGATAAACTCATCTTT.

For this clone: The protein given by TCRdb reflects a much larger clone and differs at residue 3 from this DNA's translation, likely from a read error; the protein shown is the DNA's translation. The chain recombines TRDV2 with TRDJ1; 13 bases line up with TRDD3. As TCRdb names no J gene, one was assigned here on the basis of a DNA match to germline. The CDR3 consists of 21 residues. CDR1 GEAIGNYY and CDR2 EKD come from the germline V gene. CDR3 DNA sequence: TGTGCCCGTGATCAACGGGGGGCTACTGGGGGATACGGGTACTCTACCGATAAACTCATCTTT. Encoded protein: CARDQRGATGGYGYSTDKLIF.

In the case of this clone: This DNA translates differently at residue 23 from the TCRdb protein, which is that of a much larger clone; a read error is likely, and the protein shown is the DNA's own translation. V gene TRAV36/DV7 combines with J gene TRDJ1; D might be TRDD3 (9 bases). CDR1 is VTNFRS, CDR2 LTSSGIE, per germline (reference sequence). This CDR3 spans 30 amino acids. The chain's CDR3 is CAYTFLDGVWDSARGYAYPPTCPYTDKLIF. The CDR3 DNA is TGTGCCTATACCTTCCTAGACGGCGTGTGGGATTCTGCGAGGGGATACGCTTATCCACCTACCTGCCCGTACACCGATAAACTCATCTTT.

The sample holds many counts of this clone. The gene calls are TRDV1 and TRDJ1; 11 nucleotides line up with TRDD3. The CDR3 is 23 residues long. V gave up 4 bases and J gave up 1 base; unmatched junction bases: 26. The V gene's germline CDR1 is TSWWSYY and CDR2 QGS. CDR3 residues: CALGGLAPSYDPGGGYGTDKLIF. The CDR3 coding sequence is TGTGCTCTTGGGGGCCTAGCCCCTTCCTACGACCCGGGTGGGGGATACGGCACCGATAAACTCATCTTT.

In its sample, this clone was seen many times. The V call is TRDV1, the J call TRDJ1; TRDD3 agrees at 8 bases. The J gene comes from matching the DNA to germline here; TCRdb lacks it. The CDR3 has 19 residues. Germline CDR1 reads TSWWSYY; CDR2 reads QGS. The V segment lost 4 bases and the J segment 7 bases; nucleotides outside the gene matches: 23. Written as DNA, the CDR3 is TGTGCTCTTGGGGTTACAAACAGGGGGGGATATCGGTCCCTGGCTAAACTCATCTTT. It encodes CALGVTNRGGYRSLAKLIF.

This clone has only a few counts. A far more abundant clone sits one base away, making this likely a read error. The sample holds other DNA sequences that translate to the same CDR3. The CDR3 sequence is CALGELSLSYVFLPFTDKLIF. The CDR3 DNA is TGTGCTCTTGGGGAACTTTCACTTTCCTACGTTTTCCTCCCATTCACCGATAAGCTCATCTTT. No J gene was called, and the V gene is TRDV1; the table's D gene call, TRDD3, was not cross checked with the DNA. The V gene's germline CDR1 is TSWWSYY and CDR2 QGS. The CDR3 spans 21 residues.

Regarding this clone: The amino acid sequence in TCRdb belongs to a much larger clone and departs from this DNA's translation at residue 5, likely a sequencing read error; the sequence shown is translated from the DNA. The chain couples TRDV1 to TRDJ1; D is unclear. The CDR3 has 19 amino acids. Germline-derived CDR1 and CDR2 are TSWWSYY and QGS. The ends were cut back, 4 bases at V and 0 bases at J, with 24 bases in the middle. CDR3 DNA: TGTGCTCTTGGGGGTCTCTCGCTATTCCCATCCCCGTACACCGATAAACTCATCTTT. Its translation: CALGGLSLFPSPYTDKLIF.

The chain links TRDV1 to TRDJ1, with TRDD3 identical over 8 bases. Here the J gene was assigned by germline matching of the DNA, as TCRdb has none. The V gene's germline CDR1 is TSWWSYY and CDR2 QGS. J was trimmed by 3 bases and V by 0 bases; bases with no gene match: 9. CDR3 length: 17 residues. CDR3 in DNA: TGTGCTCTTGGGGAACTCCCCGGGGGATATTTTGCCGATAAACTCATCTTT. Its protein is CALGELPGGYFADKLIF.

On this clone: The mismatch at residue 12 between this DNA's translation and the TCRdb protein of a much larger clone likely reflects a read error; the protein shown is translated from the DNA. This chain joins TRDV1 and TRDJ1; 9 bases are a match to TRDD3. As TCRdb names no J gene, one was assigned here on the basis of a DNA match to germline. Germline V CDR1 and CDR2: TSWWSYY, QGS. V lost 0 bases to trimming and J lost 5 bases; unmatched junction nucleotides: 28. The CDR3 spans 23 residues. The CDR3 coding sequence is TGTGCTCTTGGGGAACTAATATCCCTACCTTATGACTGGGGGAAAAGGGGTGTTGATAAACTCATCTTT. Protein product: CALGELISLPYDWGKRGVDKLIF.

This clone appeared many times. The TCRdb record carries a much larger clone's protein, which differs from this DNA's translation at residue 5; a read error is the likely cause, and the protein listed here is the DNA translation. The chain combines TRDV1 with TRDJ1; the D gene could be TRDD2 or TRDD3 (5 bases each). The V gene's germline CDR1 is TSWWSYY and CDR2 QGS. This CDR3 has 24 amino acids. V shed 4 bases and J shed 0 bases, with 39 bases lying between them. CDR3 in amino acids: CALGALRRGAIPVSVLSDTDKLIF. The CDR3 bases are TGTGCTCTTGGGGCCCTCCGGAGGGGGGCAATTCCTGTTTCTGTACTGAGTGACACCGATAAACTCATCTTT.

This clone was picked up many times. A read error likely explains this, since a far larger clone differs by one base. Within the sample, other DNA sequences also encode this same CDR3. This chain connects TRDV1 to TRDJ1; D gene unclear. TCRdb leaves out the J gene; it was filled in here by matching the DNA to germline. Looked up from germline, CDR1 is TSWWSYY and CDR2 is QGS. With 7 bases removed from V and 1 base from J, the gap between germline ends came to 13 bases. This CDR3 comprises 14 residues. The CDR3 loop reads CALVISVFTDKLIF. Written as DNA, the CDR3 is TGTGCTCTTGTGATCTCCGTCTTCACCGATAAACTCATCTTT.

This clone appeared a few times. A far larger clone is a single base away, which makes a read error likely. Other DNA sequences within the sample encode an identical CDR3. This sequence joins TRDV1 and TRDJ2; D is perhaps TRDD3 (5 bases). Here the J gene came from matching the DNA to germline, since TCRdb omits it. Trimming cost V 3 bases and J 0 bases, with 32 bases left between them. There are 23 residues in the CDR3. Germline V gene lookup returns CDR1 TSWWSYY and CDR2 QGS. The CDR3 DNA is TGTGCTCTTGGGGATCCCCCGGAAGGTTGGGGTATTGTGTCTATCCCTTTGACAGCACAACTCTTCTTT. Amino acids: CALGDPPEGWGIVSIPLTAQLFF.

This clone was counted between two and nine times. TCRdb's protein, taken from a much larger clone, differs from this DNA's translation at residue 8, likely owing to a read error; the protein displayed comes from the DNA. V and J are TRDV1 and TRDJ1; 9 bases are shared with TRDD3. TCRdb does not report a J gene; here it was assigned by matching the DNA to germline references. J was trimmed by 0 bases and V by 1 base; bases with no gene match: 12. The germline CDR1 and CDR2 sequences are TSWWSYY and QGS. The CDR3 runs 19 residues. The CDR3 bases are TGTGCTCTTGGGGAACCTAAACGCCTGGGGGATGGGAACACCGATAAACTCATCTTT. This encodes CALGEPKRLGDGNTDKLIF.

This clone was seen many times. The chain employs TRDV1 and TRDJ1; possible D gene TRDD3, 6 bases. With 0 bases removed from V and 11 bases from J, the gap between germline ends came to 37 bases. Germline loops: CDR1 TSWWSYY, CDR2 QGS. The CDR3 consists of 21 residues. CDR3 in amino acids: CALGELACHGPVRFHGGGLIF. The DNA of the CDR3 is TGTGCTCTTGGGGAACTAGCTTGCCATGGGCCCGTCCGATTCCATGGGGGTGGGCTCATCTTT.

Points on this clone: TCRdb has a much larger clone's protein, which differs at residue 7 from the translation of this DNA, likely because of a read error; what is shown is the protein translated from the DNA. CDR3 region: CALGEPPYGPWGPLADKLIF. The CDR3 coding sequence is TGTGCTCTTGGGGAACCTCCCTACGGGCCCTGGGGGCCTTTGGCCGATAAACTCATCTTT. The chain carries TRDV1 and TRDJ1; 7 positions agree with TRDD3. The J gene was missing in TCRdb and was found by matching the end of the DNA to germline. Germline assignment: CDR1 TSWWSYY and CDR2 QGS. The CDR3 is 20 amino acids. V was pared by 1 base and J by 3 bases, with 20 bases of the junction left unmatched.

This clone was seen repeatedly, ten times or more. The TCRdb protein, from a much larger clone, departs from this DNA's translation at residue 11, likely by read error; the protein shown derives from the DNA. The J gene is TRDJ1, the V gene TRDV2, with TRDD3 matching over 7 bases. Germline V gene sequence: CDR1 GEAIGNYY, CDR2 EKD. V gave up 1 base and J gave up 4 bases; unmatched junction bases: 11. This CDR3 has 16 amino acids. The CDR3 here is CACDTGYWGHIDKLIF. In nucleotides, the CDR3 is TGTGCCTGTGACACGGGGTACTGGGGCCACATCGATAAACTCATCTTT.

This clone has ten or more counts. This DNA's translation differs at residue 10 from TCRdb's protein, which comes from a much larger clone; a read error is likely, and the protein shown is translated from the DNA. The genes are TRDV1 and TRDJ1; 12 bases are a match to TRDD3. From germline, CDR1 is TSWWSYY and CDR2 QGS. V dropped 4 bases and J dropped 8; count of bases not matched to a gene: 23. The CDR3 has 20 amino acids. The CDR3 sequence is CALGGEFGRRVLGDTTKLIF. The DNA of the CDR3 is TGTGCTCTTGGGGGGGAGTTTGGACGACGGGTACTGGGGGATACAACGAAACTCATCTTT.